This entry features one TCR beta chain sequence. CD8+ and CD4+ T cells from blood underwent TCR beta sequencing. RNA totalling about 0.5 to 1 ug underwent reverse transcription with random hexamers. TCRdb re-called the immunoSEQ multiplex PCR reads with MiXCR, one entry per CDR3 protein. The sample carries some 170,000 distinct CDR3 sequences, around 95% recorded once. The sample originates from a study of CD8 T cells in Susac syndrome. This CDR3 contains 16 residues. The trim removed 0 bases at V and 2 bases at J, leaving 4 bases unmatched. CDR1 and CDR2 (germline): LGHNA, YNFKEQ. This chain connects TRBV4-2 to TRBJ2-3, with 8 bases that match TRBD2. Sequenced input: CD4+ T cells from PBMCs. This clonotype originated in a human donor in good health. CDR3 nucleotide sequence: TGTGCCAGCAGCCAAGATCCGGGGGGGGCCACAGATACGCAGTATTTT. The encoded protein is CASSQDPGGATDTQYF.